This T cell receptor beta chain comes out of a study of response to subunit inactivated influenza vaccine. General study points: The study's authors posited that every seasonal influenza vaccination enlists few new T cells.

From the RT-PCR reads, TCRdb called clonotypes with MiXCR, one entry per CDR3 protein. The sample includes 750,000 to 850,000 distinct CDR3 sequences, around a sixth seen only once; the top ten take roughly 10%. CDR3 length: 15 amino acids. Germline loops: CDR1 LGHDT, CDR2 YNNKEL (reference sequence). V was shortened by 4 bases and J by 4 bases, with 17 bases between the two germline ends. Notes on this clonotype: Its antigen is still unknown.

The chain couples TRBV3-1 to TRBJ2-7; D possibly uses TRBD1 or TRBD2 (6 bases each). The clonotype was recovered from a man aged 50 or older who received an inactivated influenza vaccine. Sequences were derived from PBMCs from blood, sampled around 5 days after vaccination. CDR3 DNA sequence: TGTGCCAGCAGCCCGGAGGGGGTGGGGATGTACGAGCAGTACTTC. Its translation: CASSPEGVGMYEQYF.